The 15 T cell receptor beta chains presented below share a single source sample, sequenced in a study of beta chain features in type 1 diabetes. No antigens are known for them. All of the isolated RNA was reverse transcribed, so expressed TCRB transcripts were sequenced. Libraries were prepared by immunoSEQ multiplex PCR; TCRdb keeps only in-frame clonotypes and omits some of them. Here the sample spans about 700,000 clones, over 10% being singletons. Whole-study findings and limits: Type 1 diabetes patients showed a moderate but significant shortening of TCRB CDR3s in all four CD4+ subsets.

Sequencing input: naive CD4+ T cells from blood. All receptors come from a man aged 18-30 years with type 1 diabetes.

This clone occurred a few times. CDR3: CASSQDPALGGQYF. CDR3 DNA: TGCGCCAGCAGCCAAGATCCCGCCCTAGGTGGGCAGTATTTT. V gene TRBV4-1 combines with J gene TRBJ2-3; no definite D call. V was clipped by 0 bases and J by 11 bases, with 15 bases between them. CDR3 length: 14 amino acids. Germline V CDR1 and CDR2: MGHRA, YSYEKL.

Only a few counts were recorded for this clone. The gene calls are TRBV28 and TRBJ2-7; possible D gene TRBD2, 6 bases. The V and J ends lost 3 bases and 7 bases respectively, with 16 bases between them. Per the germline V gene, CDR1 is MDHEN and CDR2 is SYDVKM. This CDR3 region has 14 residues. The CDR3 here is CASSFGGYPTEQYF. The DNA of the CDR3 is TGTGCCAGCAGTTTTGGGGGGTACCCTACGGAGCAGTACTTC.

This clone was seen only a few times. The V call is TRBV29-1, the J call TRBJ2-6; TRBD1 matches at 8 bases. This CDR3 is built from 15 residues. Trimming removed 6 bases from V and 2 bases from J; junction bases left unmatched: 6. Germline V gene data show CDR1 as SQVTM and CDR2 as ANQGSEA. In DNA form, the CDR3 reads TGCAGCGTGCGGGACAGGCAAGCTGGGGCCAACGTCCTGACTTTC. It translates to CSVRDRQAGANVLTF.

This clone turned up a few times. The chain couples TRBV11-2 to TRBJ2-3; 14 positions match TRBD2. This CDR3 comprises 17 residues. V lost 5 bases to trimming and J lost 2 bases; unmatched junction nucleotides: 6. Germline-derived CDR1 and CDR2 are SGHAT and FQNNGV. CDR3 loop: CASSPPGLAGVTDTQYF. The CDR3 DNA sequence: TGTGCCAGCAGCCCTCCGGGACTAGCGGGGGTCACAGATACGCAGTATTTT. The complete variable domain, with remaining parts taken from reference TRBV11-2 and TRBJ2-3, reads EAGVAQSPRYKIIEKRQSVAFWCNPISGHATLYWYQQILGQGPKLLIQFQNNGVVDDSQLPKDRFSAERLKGVDSTLKIQPAKLEDSAVYLCASSPPGLAGVTDTQYFGPGTRLTVL.

Only one count was recorded for this clone. In DNA form, the CDR3 reads TGTGCCAGCAGTTCCCGGGTATTTCGACTGAACACTGAAGCTTTCTTT. It translates to CASSSRVFRLNTEAFF. The V call is TRBV27, the J call TRBJ1-1; no definite D call. Germline CDR1 and CDR2: MNHEY and SMNVEV (reference sequence). V was cut by 4 bases and J by 0 bases, with 15 bases left in between. The CDR3 is 16 residues long.

The J gene is TRBJ2-5, the V gene TRBV2, with D tentatively TRBD1 (6 bases). There are 14 residues in the CDR3. Germline V gene data show CDR1 as SNHLY and CDR2 as FYNNEI. Trimming pared 9 bases from V and 0 bases from J, leaving 14 bases between. CDR3 sequence: CARSRGTYQETQYF. Written as DNA, the CDR3 is TGTGCCAGAAGCAGGGGCACGTACCAAGAGACCCAGTACTTC.

V usage is TRBV6-5 and J usage is TRBJ2-7; D is unclear. The CDR3 contains 12 residues. Per the germline V gene, CDR1 is MNHEY and CDR2 is SVGAGI. Trimming cost V 6 bases and J 3 bases, with 9 bases left between them. CDR3 amino acids: CASSPSGYEQYF. The CDR3 DNA reads TGTGCCAGCAGCCCCAGTGGCTACGAGCAGTACTTC.

Only a few counts were recorded for this clone. The CDR3 protein is CSVGQQNTEAFF. The CDR3 nucleotides are TGCAGCGTTGGCCAGCAAAACACTGAAGCTTTCTTT. J is TRBJ1-1 and V is TRBV29-1; D unclear. The CDR3 contains 12 residues. CDR1 and CDR2 from the germline V gene are SQVTM and ANQGSEA. Between the trimmed V and J ends, which lost 4 bases and 2 bases, there was a span of 8 bases. Looking up the rest from reference TRBV29-1 and TRBJ1-1 gives the full variable domain: SAVISQKPSRDICQRGTSLTIQCQVDSQVTMMFWYRQQPGQSLTLIATANQGSEATYESGFVIDKFPISRPNLTFSTLTVSNMSPEDSSIYLCSVGQQNTEAFFGQGTRLTVV.

This clone has a handful of counts. This chain links TRBV27 with TRBJ2-3; tentatively, D is TRBD1 or TRBD2 (6 bases each). Germline CDR1 is MNHEY and CDR2 is SMNVEV (reference sequence). CDR3 length: 16 residues. V was clipped by 4 bases and J by 2 bases, with 16 bases between them. The CDR3 loop reads CASSWRATGPTDTQYF. CDR3 bases: TGTGCCAGCAGTTGGAGGGCGACAGGACCCACAGATACGCAGTATTTT.

J is TRBJ1-2 and V is TRBV30; no firm D call. V dropped 3 bases and J dropped 1 base, with 9 bases sitting between them. This CDR3 region has 13 residues. CDR1 is GTSNPN and CDR2 is SVGIG in the germline V gene (reference sequence). Here the CDR3 reads CAWSRTLNYGYTF. CDR3 nucleotides: TGTGCCTGGAGCCGTACGCTTAACTATGGCTACACCTTC.

The gene calls are TRBV15 and TRBJ1-3; no clear D gene. V lost 0 bases and J 4 bases, leaving 13 bases between the germline ends. The CDR3 spans 16 residues. Germline assignment: CDR1 LNHNV and CDR2 YYDKDF (reference sequence). For the CDR3, the DNA is TGTGCCACCAGCAGAGATATGGGGTTTACGGGAAACACCATATATTTT. Amino acid sequence: CATSRDMGFTGNTIYF.

This clone was counted between two and nine times. This chain connects TRBV9 to TRBJ1-1; tentatively, D is TRBD1 (5 bases). Germline CDR1 SGDLS, CDR2 YYNGEE. V lost 0 bases to trimming and J lost 5 bases, with 14 bases between them. This CDR3 contains 15 residues. The CDR3 nucleotides read TGTGCCAGCAGCGTAGTCTCGCAGGGAGTGACTGAAGCTTTCTTT. As protein: CASSVVSQGVTEAFF.

V is TRBV9 and J is TRBJ2-1; D may be TRBD1 or TRBD2 (5 bases each). The germline V gene has CDR1 SGDLS and CDR2 YYNGEE. The CDR3 totals 15 residues. The V end lost 0 bases, the J end lost 5 bases, and 12 bases lay between the germline ends. The CDR3 nucleotides read TGTGCCAGCAGCGTAGAGTCAGGGACCCACAATGAGCAGTTCTTC. Its translation is CASSVESGTHNEQFF.

The CDR3 region is CASSPAAGHEKLFF. The CDR3 DNA is TGCGCCAGCAGCCCAGCGGCAGGGCACGAAAAACTGTTTTTT. The genes are TRBV5-1 and TRBJ1-4; a possible D gene is TRBD1 (5 bases). This CDR3 spans 14 amino acids. Trimming shortened V by 4 bases and J by 8 bases, and 15 bases separated the two germline ends. The germline gives CDR1 SGHRS, CDR2 YFSETQ.

The genes are TRBV2 and TRBJ1-4, with no clear D. The CDR3 consists of 11 residues. V lost 6 bases, J lost 8 bases, and 7 bases lay in between. Germline V CDR1 and CDR2: SNHLY, FYNNEI. The CDR3 sequence: CASSPTEKLFF. CDR3 DNA: TGTGCCAGCAGCCCGACAGAAAAACTGTTTTTT.